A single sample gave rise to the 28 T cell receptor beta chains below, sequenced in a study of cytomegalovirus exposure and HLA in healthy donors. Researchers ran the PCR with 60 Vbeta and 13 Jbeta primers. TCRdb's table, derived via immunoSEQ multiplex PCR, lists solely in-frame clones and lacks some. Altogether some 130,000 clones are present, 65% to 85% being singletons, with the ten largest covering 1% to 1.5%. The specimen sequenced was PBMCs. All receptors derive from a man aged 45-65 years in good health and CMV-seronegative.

The DNA of the CDR3 is TGTGCCTCGGGACTAGCGGGATCTCCCTCAGATACGCAGTATTTT. This encodes CASGLAGSPSDTQYF. This chain connects TRBV28 to TRBJ2-3, with 13 bases lining up with TRBD2. The trim removed 11 bases at V and 4 bases at J, leaving 9 bases unmatched. Looked up from germline, CDR1 is MDHEN and CDR2 is SYDVKM. The CDR3 is made up of 15 amino acids. Complete variable domain (other parts from reference TRBV28 and TRBJ2-3): DVKVTQSSRYLVKRTGEKVFLECVQDMDHENMFWYRQDPGLGLRLIYFSYDVKMKEKGDIPEGYSVSREKKERFSLILESASTNQTSMYLCASGLAGSPSDTQYFGPGTRLTVL.

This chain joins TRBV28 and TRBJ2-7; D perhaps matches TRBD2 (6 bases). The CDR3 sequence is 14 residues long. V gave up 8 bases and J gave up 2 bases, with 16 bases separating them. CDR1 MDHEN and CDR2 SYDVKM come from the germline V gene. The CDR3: CASAPPLATYEQYF. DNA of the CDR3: TGTGCCAGCGCCCCCCCACTAGCCACCTACGAGCAGTACTTC.

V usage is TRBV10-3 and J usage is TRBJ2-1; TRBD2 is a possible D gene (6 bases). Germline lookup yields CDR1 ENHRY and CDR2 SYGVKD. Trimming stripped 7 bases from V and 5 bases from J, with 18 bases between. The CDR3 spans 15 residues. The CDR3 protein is CAIIRARESNNEQFF. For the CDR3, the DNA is TGTGCCATCATTCGAGCCCGGGAGAGTAACAATGAGCAGTTCTTC.

CDR3 in DNA: TGTGCCAGCAGCCAAGATTCTACAACCTACAGGGAGCAGTTCTTC. Its translation: CASSQDSTTYREQFF. V is TRBV4-2 and J is TRBJ2-1; a possible D gene is TRBD1 (5 bases). V was cut by 0 bases and J by 10 bases, with 16 bases left in between. Germline V gene data show CDR1 as LGHNA and CDR2 as YNFKEQ. CDR3 size: 15 residues.

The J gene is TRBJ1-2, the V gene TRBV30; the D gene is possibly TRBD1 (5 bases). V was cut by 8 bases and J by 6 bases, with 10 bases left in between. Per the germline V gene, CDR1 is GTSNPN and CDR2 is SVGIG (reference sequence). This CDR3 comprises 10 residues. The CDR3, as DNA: TGTGCCGGGGACTATAATGGCTACACCTTC. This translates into CAGDYNGYTF. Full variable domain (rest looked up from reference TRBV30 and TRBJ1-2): SQTIHQWPATLVQPVGSPLSLECTVEGTSNPNLYWYRQAAGRGLQLLFYSVGIGQISSEVPQNLSASRPQDRQFILSSKKLLLSDSGFYLCAGDYNGYTFGSGTRLTVV.

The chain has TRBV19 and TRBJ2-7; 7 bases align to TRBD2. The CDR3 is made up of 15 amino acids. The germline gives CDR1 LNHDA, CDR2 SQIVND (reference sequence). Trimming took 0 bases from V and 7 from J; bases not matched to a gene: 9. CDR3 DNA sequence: TGTGCCAGTAGTATAGATCGACTAGCCGTGGGGGAGCAGTACTTC. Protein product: CASSIDRLAVGEQYF.

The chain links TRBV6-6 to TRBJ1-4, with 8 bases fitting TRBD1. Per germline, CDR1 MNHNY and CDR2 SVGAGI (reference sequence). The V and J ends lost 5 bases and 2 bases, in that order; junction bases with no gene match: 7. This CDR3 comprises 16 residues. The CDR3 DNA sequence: TGTGCCAGCAGTCATGGACAGGGTTGGACTAATGAAAAACTGTTTTTT. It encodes CASSHGQGWTNEKLFF.

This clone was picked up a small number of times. Written as DNA, the CDR3 is TGTGCCAGCAGCCCGGGACAGGGAAAAACTGAAGCTTTCTTT. As protein: CASSPGQGKTEAFF. V is TRBV6-5 and J is TRBJ1-1; 9 bases are a match to TRBD1. The CDR3 runs 14 residues. Germline CDR1 reads MNHEY; CDR2 reads SVGAGI. J was trimmed by 5 bases and V by 6 bases; bases with no gene match: 7.

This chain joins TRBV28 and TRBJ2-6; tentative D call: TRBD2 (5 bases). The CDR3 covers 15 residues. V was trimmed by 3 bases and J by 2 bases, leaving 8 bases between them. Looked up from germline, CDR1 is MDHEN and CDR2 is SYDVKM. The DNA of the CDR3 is TGTGCCAGCAGTTTTGGGAGTACTGGGGCCAACGTCCTGACTTTC. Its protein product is CASSFGSTGANVLTF.

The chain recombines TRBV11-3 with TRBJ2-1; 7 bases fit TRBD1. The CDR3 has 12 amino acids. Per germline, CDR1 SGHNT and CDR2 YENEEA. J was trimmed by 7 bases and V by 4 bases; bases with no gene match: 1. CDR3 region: CASSSGGNEQFF. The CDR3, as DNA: TGTGCCAGCAGCTCAGGGGGAAATGAGCAGTTCTTC. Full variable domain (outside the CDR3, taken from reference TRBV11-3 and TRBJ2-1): EAGVVQSPRYKIIEKKQPVAFWCNPISGHNTLYWYLQNLGQGPELLIRYENEEAVDDSQLPKDRFSAERLKGVDSTLKIQPAELGDSAVYLCASSSGGNEQFFGPGTRLTVL.

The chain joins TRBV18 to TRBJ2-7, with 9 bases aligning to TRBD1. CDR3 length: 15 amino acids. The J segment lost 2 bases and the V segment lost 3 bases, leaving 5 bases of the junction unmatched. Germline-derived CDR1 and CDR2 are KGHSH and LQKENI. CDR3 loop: CASSPVRDRAYEQYF. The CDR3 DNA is TGTGCCAGCTCACCGGTCCGGGACAGGGCCTACGAGCAGTACTTC.

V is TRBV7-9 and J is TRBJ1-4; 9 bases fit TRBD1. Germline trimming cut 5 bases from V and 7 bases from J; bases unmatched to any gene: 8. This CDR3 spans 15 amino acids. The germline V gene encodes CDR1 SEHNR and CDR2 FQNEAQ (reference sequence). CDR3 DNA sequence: TGTGCCAGCAGCGGGCCCGGGACAGGGCGTGAAAAACTGTTTTTT. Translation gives CASSGPGTGREKLFF.

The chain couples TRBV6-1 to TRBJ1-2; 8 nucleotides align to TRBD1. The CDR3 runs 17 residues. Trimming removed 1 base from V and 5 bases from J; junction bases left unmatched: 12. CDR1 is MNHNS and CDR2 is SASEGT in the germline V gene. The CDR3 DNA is TGTGCCAGCAGTGAAGGAGGCTTAGGACAGGGCGTTTATGGCTACACCTTC. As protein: CASSEGGLGQGVYGYTF.

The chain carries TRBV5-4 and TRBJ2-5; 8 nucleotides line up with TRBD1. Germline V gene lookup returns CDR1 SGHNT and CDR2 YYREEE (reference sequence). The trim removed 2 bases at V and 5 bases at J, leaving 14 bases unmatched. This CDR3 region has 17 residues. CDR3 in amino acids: CASSLGVGQGKWETQYF. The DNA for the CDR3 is TGTGCCAGCAGCTTAGGAGTCGGACAGGGAAAGTGGGAGACCCAGTACTTC.

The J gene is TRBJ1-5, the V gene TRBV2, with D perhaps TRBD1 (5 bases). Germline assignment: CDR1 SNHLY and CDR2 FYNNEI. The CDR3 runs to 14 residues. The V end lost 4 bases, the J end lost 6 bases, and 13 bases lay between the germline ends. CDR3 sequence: CASSGGGGSQPQHF. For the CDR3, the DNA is TGTGCCAGCAGTGGTGGGGGGGGGAGTCAGCCCCAGCATTTT.

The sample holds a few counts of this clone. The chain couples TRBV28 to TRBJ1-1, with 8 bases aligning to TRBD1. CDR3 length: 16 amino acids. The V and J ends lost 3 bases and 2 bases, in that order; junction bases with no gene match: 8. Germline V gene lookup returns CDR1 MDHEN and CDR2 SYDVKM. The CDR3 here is CASSFSAGGDNTEAFF. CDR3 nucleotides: TGTGCCAGCAGTTTCTCTGCAGGGGGCGATAACACTGAAGCTTTCTTT. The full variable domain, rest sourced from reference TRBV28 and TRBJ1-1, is DVKVTQSSRYLVKRTGEKVFLECVQDMDHENMFWYRQDPGLGLRLIYFSYDVKMKEKGDIPEGYSVSREKKERFSLILESASTNQTSMYLCASSFSAGGDNTEAFFGQGTRLTVV.

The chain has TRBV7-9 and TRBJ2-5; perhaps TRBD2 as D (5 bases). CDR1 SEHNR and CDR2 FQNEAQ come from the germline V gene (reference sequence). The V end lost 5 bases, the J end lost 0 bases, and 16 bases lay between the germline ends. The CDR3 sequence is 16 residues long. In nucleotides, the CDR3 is TGTGCCAGCAGCCCGACTGGCGGGCCGTACCAAGAGACCCAGTACTTC. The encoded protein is CASSPTGGPYQETQYF.

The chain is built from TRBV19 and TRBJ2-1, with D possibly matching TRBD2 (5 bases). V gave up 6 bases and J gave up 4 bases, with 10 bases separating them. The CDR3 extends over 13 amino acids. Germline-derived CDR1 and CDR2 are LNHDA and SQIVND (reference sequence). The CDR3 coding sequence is TGTGCCAGTAGACGGGAAGGATACAATGAGCAGTTCTTC. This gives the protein CASRREGYNEQFF.

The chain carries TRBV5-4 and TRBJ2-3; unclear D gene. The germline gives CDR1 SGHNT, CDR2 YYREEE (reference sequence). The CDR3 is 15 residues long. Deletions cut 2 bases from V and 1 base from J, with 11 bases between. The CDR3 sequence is CASSFAVVGTDTQYF. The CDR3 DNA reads TGTGCCAGCAGCTTTGCGGTAGTGGGCACAGATACGCAGTATTTT.

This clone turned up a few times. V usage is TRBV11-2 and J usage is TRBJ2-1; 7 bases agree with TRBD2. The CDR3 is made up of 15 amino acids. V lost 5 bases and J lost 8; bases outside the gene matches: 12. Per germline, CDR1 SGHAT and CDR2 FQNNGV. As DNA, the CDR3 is TGTGCCAGCAGCCCCATAGCGGGCCAGGGCGATGAGCAGTTCTTC. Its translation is CASSPIAGQGDEQFF.

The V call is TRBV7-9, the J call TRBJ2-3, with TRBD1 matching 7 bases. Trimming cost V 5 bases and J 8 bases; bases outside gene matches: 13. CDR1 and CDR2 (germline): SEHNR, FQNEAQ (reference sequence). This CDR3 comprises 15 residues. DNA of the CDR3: TGTGCCAGCAGCACGCAGACAGGGTTGATGGGTACGCAGTATTTT. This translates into CASSTQTGLMGTQYF.

The CDR3: CASSLDRDDDEQFF. In DNA form, the CDR3 reads TGTGCCAGCAGCTTAGACCGGGATGACGATGAGCAGTTCTTC. The rearrangement joins TRBV11-2 to TRBJ2-1; tentatively, D is TRBD2 (5 bases). The V gene's germline CDR1 is SGHAT and CDR2 FQNNGV. The CDR3 consists of 14 residues. The V gene lost 0 bases and the J gene lost 8 bases, with 11 bases spanning the gap.

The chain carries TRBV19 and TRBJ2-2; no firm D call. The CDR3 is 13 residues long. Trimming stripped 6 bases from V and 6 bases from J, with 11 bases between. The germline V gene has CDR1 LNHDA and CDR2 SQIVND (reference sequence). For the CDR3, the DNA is TGTGCCAGTAGCTGGTGGCCTCCCGGGGAGCTGTTTTTT. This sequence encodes CASSWWPPGELFF.

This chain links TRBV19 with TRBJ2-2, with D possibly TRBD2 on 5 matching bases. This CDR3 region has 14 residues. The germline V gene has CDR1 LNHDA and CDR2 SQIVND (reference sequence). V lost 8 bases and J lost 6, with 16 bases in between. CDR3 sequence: CASGERAESGELFF. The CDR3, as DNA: TGTGCCAGTGGAGAGAGGGCGGAGTCCGGGGAGCTGTTTTTT.

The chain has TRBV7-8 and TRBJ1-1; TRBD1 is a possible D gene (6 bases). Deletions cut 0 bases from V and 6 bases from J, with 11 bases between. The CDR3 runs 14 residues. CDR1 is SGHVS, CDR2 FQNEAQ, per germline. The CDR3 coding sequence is TGTGCCAGCAGCTTAGCTACAGGGATCGCTGAAGCTTTCTTT. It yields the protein CASSLATGIAEAFF.

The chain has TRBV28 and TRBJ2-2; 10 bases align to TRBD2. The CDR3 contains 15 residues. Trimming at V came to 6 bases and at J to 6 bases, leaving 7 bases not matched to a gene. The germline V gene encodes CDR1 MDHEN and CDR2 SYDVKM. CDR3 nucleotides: TGTGCCAGCAGGGGTAGCGGGAGGTTGCCCGGGGAGCTGTTTTTT. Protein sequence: CASRGSGRLPGELFF.

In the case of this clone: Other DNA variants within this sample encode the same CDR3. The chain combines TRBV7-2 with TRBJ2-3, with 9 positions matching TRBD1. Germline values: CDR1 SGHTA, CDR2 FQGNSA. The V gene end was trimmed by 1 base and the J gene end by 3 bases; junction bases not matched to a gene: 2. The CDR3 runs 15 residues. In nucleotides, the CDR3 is TGTGCCAGCAGCTTAGTGGGACAGGGAACAGATACGCAGTATTTT. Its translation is CASSLVGQGTDTQYF.

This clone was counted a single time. The chain's CDR3 is CASSLVRAETQYF. In nucleotides, the CDR3 is TGTGCCAGCAGCTTGGTCAGGGCGGAGACCCAGTACTTC. The rearrangement joins TRBV5-4 to TRBJ2-5; maybe TRBD1 (5 bases). Germline CDR1 reads SGHNT; CDR2 reads YYREEE (reference sequence). V gave up 0 bases and J gave up 5 bases, with 8 bases separating them. The CDR3 length is 13 residues.